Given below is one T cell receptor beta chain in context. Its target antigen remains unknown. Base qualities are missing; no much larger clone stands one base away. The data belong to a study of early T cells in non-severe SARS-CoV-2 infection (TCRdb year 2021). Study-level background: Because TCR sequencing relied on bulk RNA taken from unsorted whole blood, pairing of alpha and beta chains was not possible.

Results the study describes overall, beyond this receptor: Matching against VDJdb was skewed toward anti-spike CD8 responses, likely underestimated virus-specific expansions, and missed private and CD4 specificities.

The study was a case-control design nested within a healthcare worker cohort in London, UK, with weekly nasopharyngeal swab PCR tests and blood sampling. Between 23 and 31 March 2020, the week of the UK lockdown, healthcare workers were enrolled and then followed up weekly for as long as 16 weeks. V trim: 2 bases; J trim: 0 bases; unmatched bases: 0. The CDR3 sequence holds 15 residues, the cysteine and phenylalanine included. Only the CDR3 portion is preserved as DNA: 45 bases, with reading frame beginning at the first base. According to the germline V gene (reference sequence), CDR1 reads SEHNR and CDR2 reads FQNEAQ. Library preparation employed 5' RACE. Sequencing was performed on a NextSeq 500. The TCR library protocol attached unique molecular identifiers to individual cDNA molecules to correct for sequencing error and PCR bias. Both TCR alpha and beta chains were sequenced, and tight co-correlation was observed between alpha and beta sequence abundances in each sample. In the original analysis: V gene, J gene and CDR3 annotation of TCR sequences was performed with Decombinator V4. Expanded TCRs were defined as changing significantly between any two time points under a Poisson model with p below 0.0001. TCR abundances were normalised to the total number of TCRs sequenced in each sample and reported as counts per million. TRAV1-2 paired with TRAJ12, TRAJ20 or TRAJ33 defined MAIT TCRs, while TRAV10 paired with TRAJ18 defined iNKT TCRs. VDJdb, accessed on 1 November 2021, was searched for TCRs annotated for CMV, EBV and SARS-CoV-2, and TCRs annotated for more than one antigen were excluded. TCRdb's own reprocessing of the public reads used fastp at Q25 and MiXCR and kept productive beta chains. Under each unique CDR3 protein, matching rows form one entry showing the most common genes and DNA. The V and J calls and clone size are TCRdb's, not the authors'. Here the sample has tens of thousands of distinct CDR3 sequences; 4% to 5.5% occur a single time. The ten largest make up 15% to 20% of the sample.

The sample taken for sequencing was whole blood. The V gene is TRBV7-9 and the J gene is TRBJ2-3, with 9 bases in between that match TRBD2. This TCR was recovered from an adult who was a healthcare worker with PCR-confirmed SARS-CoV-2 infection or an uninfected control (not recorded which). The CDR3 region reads CASSLTSGSTDTQYF. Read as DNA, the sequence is TGTGCCAGCAGCTTAACTAGCGGGAGCACAGATACGCAGTATTTT.